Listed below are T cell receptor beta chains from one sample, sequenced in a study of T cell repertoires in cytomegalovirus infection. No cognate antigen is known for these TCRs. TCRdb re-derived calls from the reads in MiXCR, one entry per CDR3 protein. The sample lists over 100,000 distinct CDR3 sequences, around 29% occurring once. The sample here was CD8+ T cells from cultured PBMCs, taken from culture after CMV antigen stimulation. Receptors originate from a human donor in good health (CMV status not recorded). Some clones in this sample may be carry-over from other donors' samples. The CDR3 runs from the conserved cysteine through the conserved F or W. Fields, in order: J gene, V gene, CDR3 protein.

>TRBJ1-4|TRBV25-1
CASGRGVEKLFF
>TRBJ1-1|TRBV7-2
CASSLAGGWTEAFF
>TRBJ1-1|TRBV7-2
CASSLSAITEAFF
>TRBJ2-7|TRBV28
CASSLSGGDYEQYF
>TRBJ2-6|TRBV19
CASKGDARGALGANVLTF
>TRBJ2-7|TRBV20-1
CSAGDTGFLEQYF
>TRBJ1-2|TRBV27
CASSSRGLGYGYTF
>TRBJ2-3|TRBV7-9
CASSPLGTSVSDTQYF
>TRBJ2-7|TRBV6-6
CASSETSGGYEQYF
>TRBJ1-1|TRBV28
CASSPPSRTEAFF
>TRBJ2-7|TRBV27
CASNPGGQGHYEQYF
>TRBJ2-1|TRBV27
CASSNSGNYNEQFF
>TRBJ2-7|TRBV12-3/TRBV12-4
CASSFSGVVGEQYF
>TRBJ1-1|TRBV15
CATSRGVNTEAFF
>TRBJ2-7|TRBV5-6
CANSFQQGIHEQYF
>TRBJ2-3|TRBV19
CASSMNLGTPSTDTQYF
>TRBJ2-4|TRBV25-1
CASSPGQGPGRLAKNIQYF
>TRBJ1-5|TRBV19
CASSIGQGSNQPQHF
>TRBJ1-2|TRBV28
CASSTGVGYTF
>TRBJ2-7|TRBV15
CATSGGIGREQYF
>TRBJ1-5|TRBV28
CASSRINTGPQPQHF
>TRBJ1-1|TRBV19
CATDNGQGNTEAFF
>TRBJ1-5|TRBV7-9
CASSLVVGQESPNQPQHF
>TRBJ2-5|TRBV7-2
CASSFIGSYETQYF
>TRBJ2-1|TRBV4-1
CASSHLAGRYNEQFF
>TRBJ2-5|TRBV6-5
CASSTSERGARGETQYF
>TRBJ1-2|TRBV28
CASSLQGAGGYTF
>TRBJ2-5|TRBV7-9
CASSQSGGRETQYF
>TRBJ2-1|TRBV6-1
CASPGGNRNNEQFF
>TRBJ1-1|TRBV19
CASSPHGGQNTEAFF
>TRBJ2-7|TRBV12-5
CASGLGGSEQYF
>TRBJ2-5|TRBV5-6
CASSLGGFGGETQYF
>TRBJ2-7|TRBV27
CASSPWYGYEQYF
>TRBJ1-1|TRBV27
CASSFGGPDTEAFF
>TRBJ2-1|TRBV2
CASRRVQNEQFF
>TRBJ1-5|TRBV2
CASSDGGPRGQPQHF
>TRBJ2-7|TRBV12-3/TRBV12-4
CASSLFSGGYEQYF
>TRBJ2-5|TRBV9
CASSGSGVLQETQYF
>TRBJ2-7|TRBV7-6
CASAGGQANSYEQYF
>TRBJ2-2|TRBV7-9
CASSSIAGELFF
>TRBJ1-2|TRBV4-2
CASSQRGLSRANYGYTF
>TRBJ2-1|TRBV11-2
CASSRLAYNEQFF
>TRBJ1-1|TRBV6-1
CAVNSLLRDTEAFF
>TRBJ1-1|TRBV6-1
CASSPQGASTEAFF
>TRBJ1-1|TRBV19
CATPPTGTAFMNTEAFF
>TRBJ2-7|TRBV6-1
CASSDLRQGLSYEQYF
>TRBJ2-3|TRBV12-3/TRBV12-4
CASGGAFTDTQYF
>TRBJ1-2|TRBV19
CASRGEGGPLGYTF
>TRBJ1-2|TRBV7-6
CASSLAEGSYGYTF
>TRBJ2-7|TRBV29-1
CSVEPDNSYEQYF
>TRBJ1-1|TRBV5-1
CASSLRGRDTEAFF
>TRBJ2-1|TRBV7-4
CASSLLGGNNEQFF
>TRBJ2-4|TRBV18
CASSPQGPIAKNIQYF
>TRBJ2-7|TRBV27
CASSPRAGGPGEQYF
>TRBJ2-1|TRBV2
CASSATPGTGTYNEQFF
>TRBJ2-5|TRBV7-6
CASSLASGSGETQYF
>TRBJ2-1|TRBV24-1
CATSDLGAGGANEQFF
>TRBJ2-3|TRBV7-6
CASSLGAGTDTQYF
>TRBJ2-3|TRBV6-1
CASSAASGADTQYF
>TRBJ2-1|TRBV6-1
CASTIGQGDYNEQFF